This T cell receptor beta chain is drawn from a study of blood T cell repertoires in COVID-19. Overall study: Whether acute or convalescent, the COVID-19 samples came from the United States, Italy and Spain.

Per the study methods: Counts of nucleated cells, estimated from reference gene primer amplification, were obtained. Generated by immunoSEQ multiplex PCR, the TCRdb table keeps only in-frame clones and is missing some. The V and J calls and clone size were taken over from that table, and D and trimming were inferred from the DNA. The table records hundreds of thousands of clones, roughly 80% of them present only once. This CDR3 spans 12 amino acids. Deletions cut 8 bases from V and 1 base from J, with 7 bases between. Germline V gene sequence: CDR1 MNHEY, CDR2 SVGAGI. This chain links TRBV6-5 with TRBJ2-3, with unresolved D. The source material was peripheral blood. This sequence originates from a woman between 50 and 59 years old with active or convalescent COVID-19. The CDR3 protein is CASGLGTDTQYF. As DNA, the CDR3 is TGTGCCAGCGGCCTGGGCACAGATACGCAGTATTTT.